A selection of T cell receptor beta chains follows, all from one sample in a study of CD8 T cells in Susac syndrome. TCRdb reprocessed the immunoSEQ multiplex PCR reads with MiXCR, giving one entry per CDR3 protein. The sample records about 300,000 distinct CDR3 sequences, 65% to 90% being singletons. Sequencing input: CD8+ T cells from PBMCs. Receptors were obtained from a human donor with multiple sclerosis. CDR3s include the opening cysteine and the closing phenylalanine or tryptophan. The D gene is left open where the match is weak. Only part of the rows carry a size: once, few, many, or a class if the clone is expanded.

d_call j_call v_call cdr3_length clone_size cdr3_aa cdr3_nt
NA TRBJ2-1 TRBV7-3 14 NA CASSLSSLGDEQFF TGTGCCAGCAGCTTAAGTTCCCTAGGGGATGAGCAGTTCTTC
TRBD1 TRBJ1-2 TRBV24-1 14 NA CATSDSHGTDGYTF TGTGCCACCAGTGACTCGCACGGGACAGATGGCTACACCTTC
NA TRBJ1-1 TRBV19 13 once CASSMGEGNEAFF TGTGCCAGTAGTATGGGGGAGGGGAATGAAGCTTTCTTT
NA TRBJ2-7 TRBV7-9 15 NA CASSSSGRSSYEQYF TGTGCCAGCAGCTCCAGCGGGCGGAGCTCCTACGAGCAGTACTTC
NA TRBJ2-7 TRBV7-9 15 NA CASSPSPTHHGEQYF TGTGCCAGCAGCCCGAGCCCTACACACCACGGGGAGCAGTACTTC
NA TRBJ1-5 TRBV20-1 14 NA CSARYGGSNQPQHF TGCAGTGCTAGATATGGTGGCAGCAATCAGCCCCAGCATTTT
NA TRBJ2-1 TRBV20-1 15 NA CSAQIREFPYNEQFF TGCAGTGCCCAAATACGGGAGTTCCCCTACAATGAGCAGTTCTTC
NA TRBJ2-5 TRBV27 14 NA CASSLSWRQETQYF TGTGCCAGCAGTTTATCGTGGAGACAAGAGACCCAGTACTTC
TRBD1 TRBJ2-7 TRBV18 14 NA CASSSETGAYEQYF TGTGCCAGCTCATCTGAGACAGGGGCCTACGAGCAGTACTTC
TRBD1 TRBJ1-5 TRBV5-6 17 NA CASSLGVTGGGNQPQHF TGTGCCAGCAGCTTGGGAGTGACAGGGGGTGGCAATCAGCCCCAGCATTTT
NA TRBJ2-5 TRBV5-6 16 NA CASSHQSFGPWETQYF TGTGCCAGCAGTCACCAGTCCTTCGGTCCTTGGGAGACCCAGTACTTC
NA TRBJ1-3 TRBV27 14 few CASSLSGVGNTIYF TGTGCCAGCAGTTTATCAGGGGTGGGAAACACCATATATTTT
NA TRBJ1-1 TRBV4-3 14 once CASSPAGVYTEAFF TGCGCCAGCAGCCCAGCCGGGGTGTACACTGAAGCTTTCTTT
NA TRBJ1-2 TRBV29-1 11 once CIPSPNYGYTF TGCATTCCCTCTCCTAACTATGGCTACACCTTC
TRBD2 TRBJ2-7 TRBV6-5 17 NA CASSYKQLAEGSYEQYF TGTGCCAGCAGTTACAAACAACTAGCGGAGGGCTCCTACGAGCAGTACTTC
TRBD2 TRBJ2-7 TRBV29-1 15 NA CSVEGLAGESYEQYF TGCAGCGTTGAGGGGCTAGCGGGGGAATCATACGAGCAGTACTTC
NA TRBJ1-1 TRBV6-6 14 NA CANSRGSLDTEAFF TGTGCCAACTCACGGGGGTCGTTGGACACTGAAGCTTTCTTT
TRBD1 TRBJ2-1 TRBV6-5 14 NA CASSPGQGSDEQFF TGTGCCAGCAGCCCGGGACAGGGTAGCGATGAGCAGTTCTTC
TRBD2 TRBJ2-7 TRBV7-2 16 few CASSLESGGPSYEQYF TGTGCCAGCAGCTTGGAGAGCGGGGGCCCCTCCTACGAGCAGTACTTC
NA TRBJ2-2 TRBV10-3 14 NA CAINRLGNTGELFF TGTGCCATCAATCGACTGGGGAACACCGGGGAGCTGTTTTTT
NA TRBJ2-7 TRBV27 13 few CASSNRISYEQYF TGTGCCAGCAGCAACAGGATTTCCTACGAGCAGTACTTC
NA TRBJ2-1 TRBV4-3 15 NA CASSLEGRTNNEQFF TGCGCCAGCAGCCTAGAAGGCAGGACCAACAATGAGCAGTTCTTC
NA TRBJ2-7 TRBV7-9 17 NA CASSLARFAWARNEQYF TGTGCCAGCAGCTTAGCCCGGTTTGCTTGGGCACGGAACGAGCAGTACTTC
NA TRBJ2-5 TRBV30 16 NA CAWSIRGASPRGTQYF TGTGCCTGGAGTATCCGAGGGGCTTCCCCCAGGGGGACCCAGTACTTC
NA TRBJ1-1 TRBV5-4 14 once CASSLRGSRTEAFF TGTGCCAGCAGCTTGAGAGGGAGTAGGACTGAAGCTTTCTTT
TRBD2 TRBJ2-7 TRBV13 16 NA CASSLDRLAGRYEQYF TGTGCCAGCAGCTTAGATCGACTAGCGGGGAGGTACGAGCAGTACTTC
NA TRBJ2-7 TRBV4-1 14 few CASSQAGQPYEQYF TGCGCCAGCAGCCAAGCGGGACAACCCTACGAGCAGTACTTC
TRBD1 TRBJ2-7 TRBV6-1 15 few CASSRPGTGVYEQYF TGTGCCAGCAGTCGCCCCGGGACAGGGGTCTACGAGCAGTACTTC
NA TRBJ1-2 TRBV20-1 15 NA CSARDISGVDYGYTF TGCAGTGCTAGAGATATCTCAGGGGTGGACTATGGCTACACCTTC
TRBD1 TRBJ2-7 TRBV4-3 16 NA CASSHGHRDRPWEQYF TGCGCCAGCAGCCATGGCCACCGGGACAGGCCATGGGAGCAGTACTTC
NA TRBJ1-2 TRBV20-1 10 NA CSARGYGYTF TGCAGTGCTAGAGGTTATGGCTACACCTTC
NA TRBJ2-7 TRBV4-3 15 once CASSQDQLSGLEQYF TGCGCCAGCAGCCAAGATCAGCTCTCCGGGCTCGAGCAGTACTTC
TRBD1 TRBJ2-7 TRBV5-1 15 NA CASSNGQDISYEQYF TGCGCCAGCAGCAACGGACAGGACATCTCCTACGAGCAGTACTTC
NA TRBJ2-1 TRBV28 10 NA CASSLGLEFF TGTGCCAGCAGTTTGGGTCTAGAGTTCTTC
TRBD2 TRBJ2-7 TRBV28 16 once CASSPRLAGTRNEQYF TGTGCCAGCAGTCCCCGACTAGCGGGAACGAGGAACGAGCAGTACTTC
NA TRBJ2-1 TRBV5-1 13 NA CASSVTGWNEQFF TGCGCCAGCAGCGTGACAGGCTGGAATGAGCAGTTCTTC
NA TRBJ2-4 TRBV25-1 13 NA CASSEGSEWPQYF TGTGCCAGCAGTGAAGGAAGCGAGTGGCCTCAGTACTTC
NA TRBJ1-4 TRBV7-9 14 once CASNAAQSNEKLFF TGTGCCAGCAACGCAGCACAGAGTAATGAAAAACTGTTTTTT
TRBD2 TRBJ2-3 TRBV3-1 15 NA CASSQDLAVQDTQYF TGTGCCAGCAGCCAAGATCTAGCGGTGCAAGATACGCAGTATTTT
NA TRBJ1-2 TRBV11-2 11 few CASSLYDGYTF TGTGCCAGCAGCTTATATGATGGCTACACCTTC
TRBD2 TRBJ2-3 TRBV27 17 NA CASSPGTSGGGPDTQYF TGTGCCAGCAGTCCGGGGACTAGCGGAGGGGGGCCAGATACGCAGTATTTT
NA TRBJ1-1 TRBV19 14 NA CASSVRDFYTEAFF TGTGCCAGTAGCGTTCGGGACTTTTACACTGAAGCTTTCTTT